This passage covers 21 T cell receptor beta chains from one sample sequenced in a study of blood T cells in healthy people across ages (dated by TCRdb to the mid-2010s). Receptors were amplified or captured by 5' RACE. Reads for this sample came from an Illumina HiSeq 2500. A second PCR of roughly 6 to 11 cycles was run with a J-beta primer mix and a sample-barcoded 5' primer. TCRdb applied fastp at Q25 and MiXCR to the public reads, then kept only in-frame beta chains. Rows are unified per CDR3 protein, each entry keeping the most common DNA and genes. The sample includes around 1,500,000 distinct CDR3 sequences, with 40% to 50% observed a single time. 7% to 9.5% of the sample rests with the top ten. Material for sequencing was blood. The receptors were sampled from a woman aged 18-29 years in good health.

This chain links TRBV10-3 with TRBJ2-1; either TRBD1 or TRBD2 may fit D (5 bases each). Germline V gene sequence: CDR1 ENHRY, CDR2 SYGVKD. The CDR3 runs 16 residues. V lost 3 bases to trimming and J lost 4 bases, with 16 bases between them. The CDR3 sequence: CAISDSTGTAYNEQFF. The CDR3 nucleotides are TGTGCCATCAGTGACTCGACCGGGACCGCATACAATGAGCAGTTCTTC.

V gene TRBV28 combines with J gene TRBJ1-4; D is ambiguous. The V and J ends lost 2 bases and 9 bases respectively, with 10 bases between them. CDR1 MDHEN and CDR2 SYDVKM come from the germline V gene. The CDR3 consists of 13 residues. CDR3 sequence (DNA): TGTGCCAGCAGTTTACTGGCAGCGAAAAAACTGTTTTTT. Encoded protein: CASSLLAAKKLFF.

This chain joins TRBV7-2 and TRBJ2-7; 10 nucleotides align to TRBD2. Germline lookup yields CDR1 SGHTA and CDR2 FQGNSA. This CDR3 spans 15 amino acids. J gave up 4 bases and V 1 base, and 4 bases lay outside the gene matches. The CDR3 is CASSLGASGRYEQYF. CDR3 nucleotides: TGTGCCAGCAGCTTAGGGGCTAGCGGGAGATACGAGCAGTACTTC.

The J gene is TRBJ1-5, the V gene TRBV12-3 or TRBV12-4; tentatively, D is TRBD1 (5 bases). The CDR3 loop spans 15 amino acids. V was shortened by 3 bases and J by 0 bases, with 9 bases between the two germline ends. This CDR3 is CASSFRDYSNQPQHF. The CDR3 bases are TGTGCCAGCAGTTTCCGGGACTATAGCAATCAGCCCCAGCATTTT.

CDR3 sequence: CAIKERQGVFTDTQYF. Here the CDR3 DNA reads TGTGCCATAAAAGAAAGACAGGGGGTTTTTACAGATACGCAGTATTTT. This chain joins TRBV10-3 and TRBJ2-3; 9 bases align to TRBD1. Per germline, CDR1 ENHRY and CDR2 SYGVKD. Germline trimming cut 9 bases from V and 3 bases from J; bases unmatched to any gene: 13. This CDR3 spans 16 amino acids.

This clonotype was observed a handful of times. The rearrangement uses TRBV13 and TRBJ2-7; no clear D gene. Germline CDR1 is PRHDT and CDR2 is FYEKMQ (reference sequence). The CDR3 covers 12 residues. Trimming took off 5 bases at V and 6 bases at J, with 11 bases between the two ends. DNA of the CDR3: TGTGCCAGCAGCAATGTCTGGTCCGAGCAGTACTTC. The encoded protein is CASSNVWSEQYF.

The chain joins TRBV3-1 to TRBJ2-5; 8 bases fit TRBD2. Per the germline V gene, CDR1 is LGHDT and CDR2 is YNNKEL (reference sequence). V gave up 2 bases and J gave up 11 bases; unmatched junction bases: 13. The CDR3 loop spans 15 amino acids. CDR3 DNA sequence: TGTGCCAGCAGCCAATTGCGGGAGGACGACAATGAGCAGTACTTC. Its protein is CASSQLREDDNEQYF.

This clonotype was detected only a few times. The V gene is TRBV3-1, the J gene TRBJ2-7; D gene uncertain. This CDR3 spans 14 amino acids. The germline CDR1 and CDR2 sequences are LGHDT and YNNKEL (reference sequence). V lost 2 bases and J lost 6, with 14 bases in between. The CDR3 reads CASSQRAPPAEQYF. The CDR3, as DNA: TGTGCCAGCAGCCAACGGGCCCCACCTGCCGAGCAGTACTTC.

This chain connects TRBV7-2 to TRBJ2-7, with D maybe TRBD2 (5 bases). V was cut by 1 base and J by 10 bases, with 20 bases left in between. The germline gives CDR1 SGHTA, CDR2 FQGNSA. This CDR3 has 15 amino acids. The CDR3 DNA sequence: TGTGCCAGCAGCTTAGTCCTAGCTTTACAAGAGGCCCAGTACTTC. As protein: CASSLVLALQEAQYF.

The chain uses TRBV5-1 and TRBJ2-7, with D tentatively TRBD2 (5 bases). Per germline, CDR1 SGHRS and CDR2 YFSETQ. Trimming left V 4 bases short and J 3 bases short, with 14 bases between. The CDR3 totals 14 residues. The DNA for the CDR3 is TGCGCCAGCAGCCTCCGAGGGCCCGACTACGAGCAGTACTTC. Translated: CASSLRGPDYEQYF.

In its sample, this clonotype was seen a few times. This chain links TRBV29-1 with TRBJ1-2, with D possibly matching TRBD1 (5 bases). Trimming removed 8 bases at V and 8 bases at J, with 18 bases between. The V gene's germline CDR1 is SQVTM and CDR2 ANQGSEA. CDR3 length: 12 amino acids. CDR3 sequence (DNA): TGCAGCACGTACGCGGGGAGGGACGGCTACACCTTC. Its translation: CSTYAGRDGYTF.

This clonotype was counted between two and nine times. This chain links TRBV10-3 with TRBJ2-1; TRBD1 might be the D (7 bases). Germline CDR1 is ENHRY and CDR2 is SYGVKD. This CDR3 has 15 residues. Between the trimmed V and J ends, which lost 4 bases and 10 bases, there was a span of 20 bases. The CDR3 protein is CAISASDRAAGEQFF. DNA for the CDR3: TGTGCCATCAGTGCCTCAGACAGGGCCGCGGGGGAGCAGTTCTTC.

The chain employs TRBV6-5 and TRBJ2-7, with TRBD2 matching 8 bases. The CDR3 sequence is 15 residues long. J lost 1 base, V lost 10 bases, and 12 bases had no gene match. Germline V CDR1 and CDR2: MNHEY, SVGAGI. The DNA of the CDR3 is TGTGCCACCGCGTCAGGGGCTAGCGGGTCCTACGAGCAGTACTTC. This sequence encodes CATASGASGSYEQYF.

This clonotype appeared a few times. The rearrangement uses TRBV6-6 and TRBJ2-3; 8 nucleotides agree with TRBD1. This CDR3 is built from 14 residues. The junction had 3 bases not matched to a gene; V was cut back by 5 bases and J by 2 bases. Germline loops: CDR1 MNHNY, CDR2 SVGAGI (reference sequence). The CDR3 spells CASSGTGYTDTQYF. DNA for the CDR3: TGTGCCAGCAGTGGGACAGGTTACACAGATACGCAGTATTTT.

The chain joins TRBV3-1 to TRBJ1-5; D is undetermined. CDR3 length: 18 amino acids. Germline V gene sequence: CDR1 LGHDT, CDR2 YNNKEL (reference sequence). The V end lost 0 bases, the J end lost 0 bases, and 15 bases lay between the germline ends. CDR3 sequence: CASSQDPGRRDSNQPQHF. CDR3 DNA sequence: TGTGCCAGCAGCCAAGATCCGGGCAGAAGAGATAGCAATCAGCCCCAGCATTTT.

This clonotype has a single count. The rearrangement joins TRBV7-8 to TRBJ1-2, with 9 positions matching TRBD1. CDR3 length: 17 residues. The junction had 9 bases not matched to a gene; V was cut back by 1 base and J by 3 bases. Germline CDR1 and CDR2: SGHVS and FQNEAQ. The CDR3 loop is CASSLGTGTGTYYGYTF. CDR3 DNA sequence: TGTGCCAGCAGCTTAGGTACCGGGACAGGGACCTACTATGGCTACACCTTC.

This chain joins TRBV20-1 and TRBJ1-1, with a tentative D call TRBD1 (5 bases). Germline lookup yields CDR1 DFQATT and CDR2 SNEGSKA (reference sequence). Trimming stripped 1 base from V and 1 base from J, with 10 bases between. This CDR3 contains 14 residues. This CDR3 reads CSARVGGTNTEAFF. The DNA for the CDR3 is TGCAGTGCTAGAGTGGGGGGGACGAACACTGAAGCTTTCTTT.

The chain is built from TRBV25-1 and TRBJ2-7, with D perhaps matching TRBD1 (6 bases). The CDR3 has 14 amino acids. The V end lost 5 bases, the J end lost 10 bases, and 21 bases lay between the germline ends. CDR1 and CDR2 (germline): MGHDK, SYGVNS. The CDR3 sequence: CASSRGQRIFPQYF. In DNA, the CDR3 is TGTGCCAGCAGTCGCGGACAGAGAATCTTCCCCCAGTACTTC.

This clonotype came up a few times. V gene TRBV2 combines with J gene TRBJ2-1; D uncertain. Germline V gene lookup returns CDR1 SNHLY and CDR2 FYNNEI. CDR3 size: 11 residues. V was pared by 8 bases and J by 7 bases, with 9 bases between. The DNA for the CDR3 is TGTGCCAGCGTAAGGACGAATGAGCAGTTCTTC. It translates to CASVRTNEQFF. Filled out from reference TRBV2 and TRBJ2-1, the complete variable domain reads EPEVTQTPSHQVTQMGQEVILRCVPISNHLYFYWYRQILGQKVEFLVSFYNNEISEKSEIFDDQFSVERPDGSNFTLKIRSTKLEDSAMYFCASVRTNEQFFGPGTRLTVL.

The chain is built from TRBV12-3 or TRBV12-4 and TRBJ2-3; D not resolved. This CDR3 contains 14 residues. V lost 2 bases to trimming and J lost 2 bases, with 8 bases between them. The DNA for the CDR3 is TGTGCCAGCAGTTTATTGGGTCTCACAGATACGCAGTATTTT. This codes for CASSLLGLTDTQYF.

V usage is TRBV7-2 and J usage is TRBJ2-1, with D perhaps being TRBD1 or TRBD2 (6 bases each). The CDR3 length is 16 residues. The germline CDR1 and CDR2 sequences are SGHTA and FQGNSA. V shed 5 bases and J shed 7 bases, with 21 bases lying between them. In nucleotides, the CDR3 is TGTGCCAGCAGCACTGAGCGACTAGAAAGGGGGAATGAGCAGTTCTTC. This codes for CASSTERLERGNEQFF.